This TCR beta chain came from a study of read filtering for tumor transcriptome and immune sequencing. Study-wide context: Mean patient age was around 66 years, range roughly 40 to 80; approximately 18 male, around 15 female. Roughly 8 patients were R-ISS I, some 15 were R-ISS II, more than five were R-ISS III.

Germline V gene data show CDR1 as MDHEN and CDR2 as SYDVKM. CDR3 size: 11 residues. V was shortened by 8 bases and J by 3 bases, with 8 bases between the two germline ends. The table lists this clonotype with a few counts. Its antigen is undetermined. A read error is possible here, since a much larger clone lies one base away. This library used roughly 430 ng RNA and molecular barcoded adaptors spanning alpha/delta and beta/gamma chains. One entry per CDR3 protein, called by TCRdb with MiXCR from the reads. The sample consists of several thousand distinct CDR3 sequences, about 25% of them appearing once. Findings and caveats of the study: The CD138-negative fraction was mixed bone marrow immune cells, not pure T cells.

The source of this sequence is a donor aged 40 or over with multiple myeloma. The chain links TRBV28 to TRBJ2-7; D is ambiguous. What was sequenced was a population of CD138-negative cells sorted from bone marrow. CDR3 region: CASGSNYEQYF. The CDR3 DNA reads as TGTGCCAGCGGTTCGAACTACGAGCAGTACTTC.